The entry that follows covers one T cell receptor (beta chain) sequence. Its antigen is not known. Profiled with immunoSEQ multiplex PCR; TCRdb holds only in-frame clones, not every one. This table has approximately 45,000 clones, nearly 97% appearing once. This sample is part of a study of Tregs in tolerant kidney transplant recipients. Study in general: An approximately 3-day belatacept mixed lymphocyte reaction, sometimes plus 5-day graft donor restimulation, preceded CD4+CD25+CD127- sorting. Antibodies separated recipient from donor cells.

Study-wide findings and caveats: Validation in larger populations is needed because few patients were studied.

CDR3 size: 12 residues. V lost 4 bases to trimming and J lost 6 bases, with 9 bases between them. CDR1 and CDR2 (germline): SGHDT, YYEEEE. The rearrangement uses TRBV5-6 and TRBJ2-3; D is undetermined. The receptor was derived from a human donor in good health. Sample: Tregs from blood cultured with allogeneic cells. The CDR3 DNA reads TGTGCCAGCAGCCTCCCGAGGGATACGCAGTATTTT. Its protein product is CASSLPRDTQYF.